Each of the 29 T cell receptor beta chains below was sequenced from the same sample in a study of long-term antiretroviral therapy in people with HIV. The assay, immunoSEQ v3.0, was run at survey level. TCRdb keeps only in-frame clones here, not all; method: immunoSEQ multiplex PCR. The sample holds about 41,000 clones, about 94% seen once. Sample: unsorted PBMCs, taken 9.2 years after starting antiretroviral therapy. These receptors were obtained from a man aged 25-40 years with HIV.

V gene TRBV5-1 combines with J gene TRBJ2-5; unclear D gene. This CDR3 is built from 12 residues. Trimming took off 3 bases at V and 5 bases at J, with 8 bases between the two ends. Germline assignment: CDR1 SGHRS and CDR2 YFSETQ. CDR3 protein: CASSSPEETQYF. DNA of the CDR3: TGCGCCAGCAGCTCACCTGAGGAGACCCAGTACTTC.

The CDR3 loop is CASSPRTGVEKLFF. DNA of the CDR3: TGTGCCAGCAGCCCACGGACAGGGGTTGAAAAACTGTTTTTT. This chain links TRBV9 with TRBJ1-4; the match to TRBD1 covers 9 bases. Germline V gene data show CDR1 as SGDLS and CDR2 as YYNGEE. V lost 4 bases, J lost 7 bases, and 5 bases stayed unmatched. This CDR3 has 14 amino acids.

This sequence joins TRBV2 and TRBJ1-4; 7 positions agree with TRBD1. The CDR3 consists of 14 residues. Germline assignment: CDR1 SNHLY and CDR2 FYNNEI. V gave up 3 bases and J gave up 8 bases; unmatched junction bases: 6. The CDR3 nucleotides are TGTGCCAGCAGTGAGGGGACAGAGAGCGAAAAACTGTTTTTT. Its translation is CASSEGTESEKLFF. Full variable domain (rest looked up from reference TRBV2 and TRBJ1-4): EPEVTQTPSHQVTQMGQEVILRCVPISNHLYFYWYRQILGQKVEFLVSFYNNEISEKSEIFDDQFSVERPDGSNFTLKIRSTKLEDSAMYFCASSEGTESEKLFFGSGTQLSVL.

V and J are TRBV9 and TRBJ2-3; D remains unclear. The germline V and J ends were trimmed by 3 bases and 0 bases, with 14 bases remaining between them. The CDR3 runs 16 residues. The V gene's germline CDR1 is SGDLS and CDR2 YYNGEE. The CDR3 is CASSASDGRSTDTQYF. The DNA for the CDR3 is TGTGCCAGCAGCGCCTCGGACGGCAGGAGCACAGATACGCAGTATTTT.

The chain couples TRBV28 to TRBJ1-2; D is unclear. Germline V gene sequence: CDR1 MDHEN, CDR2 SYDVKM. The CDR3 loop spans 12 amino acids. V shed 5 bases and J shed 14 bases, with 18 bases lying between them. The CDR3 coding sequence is TGTGCCAGCAGTCGGAGCGAAGAGGTTTGGACCTTC. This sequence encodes CASSRSEEVWTF.

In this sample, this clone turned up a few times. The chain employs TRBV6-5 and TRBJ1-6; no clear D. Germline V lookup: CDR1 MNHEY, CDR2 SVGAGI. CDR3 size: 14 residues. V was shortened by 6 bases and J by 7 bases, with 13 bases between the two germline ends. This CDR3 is CASSYEIANSPLHF. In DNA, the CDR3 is TGTGCCAGCAGCTACGAAATAGCCAATTCACCCCTCCACTTT.

The CDR3 sequence: CASSRGVRGYTDTQYF. CDR3 in DNA: TGTGCCAGTAGCCGCGGGGTGCGGGGATACACAGATACGCAGTATTTT. The chain combines TRBV13 with TRBJ2-3; tentative D call: TRBD2 (6 bases). The length of the CDR3 is 16 residues. Germline CDR1 and CDR2: PRHDT and FYEKMQ (reference sequence). V was clipped by 9 bases and J by 2 bases, with 21 bases between them. The whole variable domain, filled in from reference TRBV13 and TRBJ2-3, reads AAGVIQSPRHLIKEKRETATLKCYPIPRHDTVYWYQQGPGQDPQFLISFYEKMQSDKGSIPDRFSAQQFSDYHSELNMSSLELGDSALYFCASSRGVRGYTDTQYFGPGTRLTVL.

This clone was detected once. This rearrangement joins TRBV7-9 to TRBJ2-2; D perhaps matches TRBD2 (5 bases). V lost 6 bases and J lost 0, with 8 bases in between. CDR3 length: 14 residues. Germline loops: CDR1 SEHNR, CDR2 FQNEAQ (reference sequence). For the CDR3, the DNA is TGTGCCAGCAGACTGGGAGCGAACACCGGGGAGCTGTTTTTT. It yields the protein CASRLGANTGELFF.

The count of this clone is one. CDR3 loop: CASSNGPTETQYF. CDR3 sequence (DNA): TGCGCCAGCAGCAACGGACCCACGGAGACCCAGTACTTC. The V and J genes are TRBV10-2 and TRBJ2-5; the D is unclear. Germline-derived CDR1 and CDR2 are WSHSY and SAAADI. V lost 6 bases and J lost 5, with 13 bases in between. The CDR3 runs 13 residues.

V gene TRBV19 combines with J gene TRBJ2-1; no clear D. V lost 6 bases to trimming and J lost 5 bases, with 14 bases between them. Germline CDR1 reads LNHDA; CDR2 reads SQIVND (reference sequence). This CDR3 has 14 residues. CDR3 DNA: TGTGCCAGTAGAGGTCCCGGCGTACACAATGAGCAGTTCTTC. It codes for CASRGPGVHNEQFF.

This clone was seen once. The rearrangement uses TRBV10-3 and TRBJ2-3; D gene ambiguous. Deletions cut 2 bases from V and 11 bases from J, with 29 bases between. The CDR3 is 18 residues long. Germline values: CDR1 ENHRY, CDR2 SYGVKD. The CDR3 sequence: CAISEPPRTLFTPQEQYF. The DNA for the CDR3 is TGTGCCATCAGTGAGCCCCCTAGAACTCTTTTTACACCGCAGGAGCAGTATTTT.

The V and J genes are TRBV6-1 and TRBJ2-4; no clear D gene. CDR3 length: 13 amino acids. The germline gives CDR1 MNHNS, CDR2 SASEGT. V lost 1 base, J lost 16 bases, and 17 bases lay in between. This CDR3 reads CASSEGSSQLVYF. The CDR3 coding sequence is TGTGCCAGCAGTGAAGGAAGTAGCCAATTGGTTTACTTC.

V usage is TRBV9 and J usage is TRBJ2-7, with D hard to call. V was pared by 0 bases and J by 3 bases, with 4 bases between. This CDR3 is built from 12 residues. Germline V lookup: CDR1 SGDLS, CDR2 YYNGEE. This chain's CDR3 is CASSVVSYEQYV. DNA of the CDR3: TGTGCCAGCAGCGTAGTTAGCTACGAGCAGTACGTC.

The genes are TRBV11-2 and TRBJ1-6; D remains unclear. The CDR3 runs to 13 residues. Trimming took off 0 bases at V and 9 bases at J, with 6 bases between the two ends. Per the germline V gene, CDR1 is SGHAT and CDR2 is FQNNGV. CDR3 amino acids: CASSLEGGSPLHF. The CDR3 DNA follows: TGTGCCAGCAGCTTAGAAGGTGGTTCACCCCTCCACTTT. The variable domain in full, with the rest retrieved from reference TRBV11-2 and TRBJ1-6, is EAGVAQSPRYKIIEKRQSVAFWCNPISGHATLYWYQQILGQGPKLLIQFQNNGVVDDSQLPKDRFSAERLKGVDSTLKIQPAKLEDSAVYLCASSLEGGSPLHFGNGTRLTVT.

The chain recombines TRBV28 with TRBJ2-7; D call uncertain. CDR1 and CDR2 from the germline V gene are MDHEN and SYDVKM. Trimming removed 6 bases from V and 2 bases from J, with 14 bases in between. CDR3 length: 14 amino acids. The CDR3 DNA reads TGTGCCAGCAGCGACACCAACCAACCCTACGAGCAGTACTTC. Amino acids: CASSDTNQPYEQYF.

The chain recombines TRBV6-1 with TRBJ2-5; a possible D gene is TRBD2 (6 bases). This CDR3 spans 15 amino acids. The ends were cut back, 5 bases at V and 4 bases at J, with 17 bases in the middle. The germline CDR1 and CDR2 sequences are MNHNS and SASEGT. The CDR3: CASSKRPTSTETQYF. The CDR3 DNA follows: TGTGCCAGCAGTAAGAGACCAACTAGCACAGAGACCCAGTACTTC.

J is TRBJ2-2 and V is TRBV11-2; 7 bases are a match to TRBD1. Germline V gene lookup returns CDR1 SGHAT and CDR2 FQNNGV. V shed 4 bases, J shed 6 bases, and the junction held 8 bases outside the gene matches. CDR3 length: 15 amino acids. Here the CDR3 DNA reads TGTGCCAGCAGCTCATACACAGGGGCGGCCGGGGAGCTGTTTTTT. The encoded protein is CASSSYTGAAGELFF.

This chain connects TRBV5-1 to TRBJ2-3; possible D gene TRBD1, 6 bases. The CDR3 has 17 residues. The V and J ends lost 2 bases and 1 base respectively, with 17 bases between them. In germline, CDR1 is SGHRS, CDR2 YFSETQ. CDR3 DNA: TGCGCCAGCAGCTTCCAGGGGATGGGCGCGGGCACAGATACGCAGTATTTT. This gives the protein CASSFQGMGAGTDTQYF. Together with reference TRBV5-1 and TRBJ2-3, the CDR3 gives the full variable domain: KAGVTQTPRYLIKTRGQQVTLSCSPISGHRSVSWYQQTPGQGLQFLFEYFSETQRNKGNFPGRFSGRQFSNSRSEMNVSTLELGDSALYLCASSFQGMGAGTDTQYFGPGTRLTVL.

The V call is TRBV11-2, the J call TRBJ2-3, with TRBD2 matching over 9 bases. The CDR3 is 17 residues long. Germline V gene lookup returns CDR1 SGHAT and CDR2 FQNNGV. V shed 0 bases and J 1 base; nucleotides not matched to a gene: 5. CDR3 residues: CASSLDGRTSGTDTQYF. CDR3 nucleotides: TGTGCCAGCAGCTTAGACGGTAGGACTAGCGGCACAGATACGCAGTATTTT.

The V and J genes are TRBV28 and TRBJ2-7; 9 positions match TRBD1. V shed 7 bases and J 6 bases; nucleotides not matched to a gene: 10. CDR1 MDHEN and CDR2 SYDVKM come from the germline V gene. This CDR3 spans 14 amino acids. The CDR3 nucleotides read TGTGCCAGCACGCCGGGACAGGGCCTCGCCGAGCAGTACGTC. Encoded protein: CASTPGQGLAEQYV.

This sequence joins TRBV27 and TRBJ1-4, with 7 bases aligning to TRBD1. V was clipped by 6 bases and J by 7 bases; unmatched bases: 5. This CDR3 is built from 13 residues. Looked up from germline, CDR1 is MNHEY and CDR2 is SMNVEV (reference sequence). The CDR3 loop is CASRTGVGEKLFF. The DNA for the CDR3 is TGTGCCAGCAGAACAGGGGTGGGTGAAAAACTGTTTTTT. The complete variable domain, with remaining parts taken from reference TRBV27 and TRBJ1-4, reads EAQVTQNPRYLITVTGKKLTVTCSQNMNHEYMSWYRQDPGLGLRQIYYSMNVEVTDKGDVPEGYKVSRKEKRNFPLILESPSPNQTSLYFCASRTGVGEKLFFGSGTQLSVL.

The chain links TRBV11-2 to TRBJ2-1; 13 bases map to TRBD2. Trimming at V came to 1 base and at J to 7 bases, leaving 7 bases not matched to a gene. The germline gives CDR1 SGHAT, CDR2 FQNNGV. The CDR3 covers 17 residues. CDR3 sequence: CASSLVGTSGGGNEQFF. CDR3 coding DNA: TGTGCCAGCAGCTTAGTGGGTACTAGCGGGGGGGGAAATGAGCAGTTCTTC.

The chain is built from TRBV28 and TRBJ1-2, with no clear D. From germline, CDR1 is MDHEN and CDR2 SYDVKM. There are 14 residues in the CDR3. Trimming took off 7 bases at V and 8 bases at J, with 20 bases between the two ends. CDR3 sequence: CASTKSQASRGYTF. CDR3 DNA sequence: TGTGCCAGCACCAAGAGCCAGGCCTCGCGGGGCTACACCTTC.

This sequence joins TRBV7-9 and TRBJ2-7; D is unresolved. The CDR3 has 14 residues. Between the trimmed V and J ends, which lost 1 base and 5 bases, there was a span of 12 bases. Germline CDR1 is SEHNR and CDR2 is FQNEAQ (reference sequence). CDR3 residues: CASSLGPGHDEQYF. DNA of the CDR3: TGTGCCAGCAGCTTAGGTCCAGGTCACGACGAGCAGTACTTC.

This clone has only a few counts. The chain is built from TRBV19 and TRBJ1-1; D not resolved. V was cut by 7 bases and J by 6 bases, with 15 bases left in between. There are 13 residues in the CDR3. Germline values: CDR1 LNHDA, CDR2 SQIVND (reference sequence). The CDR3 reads CASIPPGWPEAFF. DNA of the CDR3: TGTGCCAGTATCCCCCCCGGTTGGCCTGAAGCTTTCTTT.

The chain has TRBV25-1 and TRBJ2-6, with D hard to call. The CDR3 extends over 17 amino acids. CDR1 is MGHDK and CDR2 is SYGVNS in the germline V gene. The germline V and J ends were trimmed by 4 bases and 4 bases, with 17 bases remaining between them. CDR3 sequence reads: CASSGTPTMAGANVLTF. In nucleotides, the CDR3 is TGTGCCAGCAGTGGAACTCCAACAATGGCCGGGGCCAACGTCCTGACTTTC.

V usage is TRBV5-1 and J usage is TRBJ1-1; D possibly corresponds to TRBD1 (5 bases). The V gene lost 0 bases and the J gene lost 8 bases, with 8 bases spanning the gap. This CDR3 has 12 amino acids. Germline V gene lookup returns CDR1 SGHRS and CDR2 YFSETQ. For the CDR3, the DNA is TGCGCCAGCAGCTTGGGGGGGGAGGAAGCTTTCTTT. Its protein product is CASSLGGEEAFF.

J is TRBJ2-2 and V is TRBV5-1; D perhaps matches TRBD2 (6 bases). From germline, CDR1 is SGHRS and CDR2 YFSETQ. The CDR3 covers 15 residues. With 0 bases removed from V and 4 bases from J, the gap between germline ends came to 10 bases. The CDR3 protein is CASSLVAAGTGELFF. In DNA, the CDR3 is TGCGCCAGCAGCTTGGTGGCAGCGGGCACCGGGGAGCTGTTTTTT.

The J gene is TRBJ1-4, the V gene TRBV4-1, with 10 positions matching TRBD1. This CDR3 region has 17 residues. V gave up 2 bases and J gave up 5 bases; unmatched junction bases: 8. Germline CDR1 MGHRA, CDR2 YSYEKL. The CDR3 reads CASSQTFGTGANEKLFF. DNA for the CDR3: TGCGCCAGCAGCCAAACGTTCGGGACAGGGGCAAATGAAAAACTGTTTTTT.